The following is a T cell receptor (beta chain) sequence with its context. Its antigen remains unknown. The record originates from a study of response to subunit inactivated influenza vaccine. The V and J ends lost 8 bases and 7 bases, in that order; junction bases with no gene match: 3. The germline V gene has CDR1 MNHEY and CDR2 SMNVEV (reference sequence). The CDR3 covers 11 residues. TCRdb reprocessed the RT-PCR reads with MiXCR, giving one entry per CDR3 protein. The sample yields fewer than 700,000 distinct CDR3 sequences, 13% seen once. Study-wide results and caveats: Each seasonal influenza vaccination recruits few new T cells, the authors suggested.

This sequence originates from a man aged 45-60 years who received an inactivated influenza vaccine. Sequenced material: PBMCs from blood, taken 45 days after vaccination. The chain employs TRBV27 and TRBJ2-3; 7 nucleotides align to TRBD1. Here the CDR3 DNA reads TGTGCCAGCGTCAGGGGGAATACGCAGTATTTT. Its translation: CASVRGNTQYF.